These 17 T cell receptor beta chains came from one sample sequenced in a study of blood T cell repertoires in COVID-19. This table comes from immunoSEQ multiplex PCR, and its TCRdb copy is limited to in-frame clones, with some not included. The table lists 300,000 to 350,000 clones, roughly 87% of them singletons, with roughly a tenth in the top ten. The source material was peripheral blood. These receptors were obtained from a man aged 25-40 years with COVID-19, enrolled during active disease.

The chain employs TRBV30 and TRBJ1-5, with 8 bases identical to TRBD1. The CDR3 runs to 13 residues. J gave up 5 bases and V 0 bases, and 0 bases lay outside the gene matches. CDR1 and CDR2 from the germline V gene are GTSNPN and SVGIG (reference sequence). The CDR3 DNA is TGTGCCTGGAGTGTGGACAGGGATCAGCCCCAGCATTTT. It codes for CAWSVDRDQPQHF.

This clone appeared a single time. The rearrangement links TRBV5-6 to TRBJ1-2; D unresolved. The CDR3 sequence is 15 residues long. V was cut by 0 bases and J by 2 bases, with 11 bases left in between. The germline V gene has CDR1 SGHDT and CDR2 YYEEEE. This CDR3 is CASSLEQLSNYGYTF. The CDR3 DNA is TGTGCCAGCAGCTTGGAACAGCTGTCAAACTATGGCTACACCTTC.

V and J are TRBV4-3 and TRBJ1-1; D is possibly TRBD1 (6 bases). Germline values: CDR1 LGHNA, CDR2 YSLEER. The length of the CDR3 is 14 residues. Trimming shortened V by 2 bases and J by 6 bases, and 13 bases separated the two germline ends. The DNA for the CDR3 is TGCGCCAGCAGCCAATACAGGGTTTTAGCTGAAGCTTTCTTT. This encodes CASSQYRVLAEAFF.

This chain joins TRBV7-2 and TRBJ1-6; D is possibly TRBD1 (6 bases). Germline V gene data show CDR1 as SGHTA and CDR2 as FQGNSA. V lost 2 bases and J 7 bases, leaving 12 bases between the germline ends. CDR3 length: 15 amino acids. The CDR3 is CASSLNTGQNSPLHF. CDR3 coding DNA: TGTGCCAGCAGCTTAAATACGGGACAAAATTCACCCCTCCACTTT.

The table lists this clone with a count of one. The chain uses TRBV5-1 and TRBJ2-7, with a possible D match to TRBD1 (6 bases). Germline CDR1 reads SGHRS; CDR2 reads YFSETQ. The CDR3 is 14 amino acids. The ends were cut back, 0 bases at V and 2 bases at J, with 9 bases in the middle. In DNA form, the CDR3 reads TGCGCCAGCAGCTTGGACAGGGAGACCTACGAGCAGTACTTC. Its protein product is CASSLDRETYEQYF.

The chain couples TRBV10-2 to TRBJ2-1; the D gene is possibly TRBD2 (5 bases). Trimming removed 0 bases at V and 1 base at J, with 13 bases between. CDR3 size: 17 residues. Per the germline V gene, CDR1 is WSHSY and CDR2 is SAAADI. The CDR3, as DNA: TGCGCCAGCAGTGAGTCGGGGAGACTACCATCCTACAATGAGCAGTTCTTC. Translation: CASSESGRLPSYNEQFF.

Only one count was recorded for this clone. V gene TRBV6-1 combines with J gene TRBJ2-1; unclear D gene. Looked up from germline, CDR1 is MNHNS and CDR2 is SASEGT. CDR3 length: 13 amino acids. V lost 8 bases, J lost 9 bases, and 17 bases lay in between. Here the CDR3 DNA reads TGTGCCAGCGGCCCCATCGGAGCAAGTGAGCAGTTCTTC. Its protein is CASGPIGASEQFF.

Here the CDR3 DNA reads TGTGCCAGCAGCTTAGGGAGTTACTCTGGAAACACCATATATTTT. It specifies CASSLGSYSGNTIYF. V usage is TRBV7-8 and J usage is TRBJ1-3; D not resolved. CDR1 SGHVS and CDR2 FQNEAQ come from the germline V gene. This CDR3 spans 15 amino acids. V was pared by 1 base and J by 0 bases, with 7 bases between.

The J gene is TRBJ2-7, the V gene TRBV13; 11 bases fit TRBD2. Germline V gene sequence: CDR1 PRHDT, CDR2 FYEKMQ (reference sequence). The CDR3 is made up of 17 amino acids. V gave up 1 base and J gave up 0 bases; unmatched junction bases: 5. The DNA for the CDR3 is TGTGCCAGCAGCTTAGCTAGCGGGGGGCCAACCTCCTACGAGCAGTACTTC. Its protein product is CASSLASGGPTSYEQYF.

The chain carries TRBV5-6 and TRBJ1-2; 7 nucleotides line up with TRBD1. With V trimmed by 4 bases and J by 5 bases, 5 bases remained unmatched. CDR3 length: 13 amino acids. CDR1 and CDR2 from the germline V gene are SGHDT and YYEEEE. The CDR3 region has the DNA TGTGCCAGCAGCCGCGGACAGGCTTATGGCTACACCTTC. Its translation: CASSRGQAYGYTF.

The chain joins TRBV7-6 to TRBJ1-2, with 9 bases aligning to TRBD1. V trimming: 5 bases; J trimming: 7 bases; junction bases outside the gene matches: 11. Germline V lookup: CDR1 SGHVS, CDR2 FNYEAQ. The CDR3 is 15 amino acids. This CDR3 reads CASSTQTGQGLGYTF. The DNA for the CDR3 is TGTGCCAGCAGCACTCAAACGGGACAGGGCCTTGGCTACACCTTC.

The genes are TRBV28 and TRBJ1-2; D perhaps matches TRBD1 (6 bases). The V end was cut by 1 base, the J end by 8 bases, with 17 bases between. This CDR3 has 15 residues. From germline, CDR1 is MDHEN and CDR2 SYDVKM. The CDR3 region has the DNA TGTGCCAGCAGTTTATCCGGGGGGCCCGCTCAGGGCTACACCTTC. This encodes CASSLSGGPAQGYTF.

The genes are TRBV6-6 and TRBJ2-5; D may be TRBD1 (5 bases). This CDR3 contains 16 residues. Trimming shortened V by 3 bases and J by 1 base, and 15 bases separated the two germline ends. Per the germline V gene, CDR1 is MNHNY and CDR2 is SVGAGI (reference sequence). The CDR3 spells CASSYSQGLIQETQYF. CDR3 DNA sequence: TGTGCCAGCAGTTATTCCCAGGGTCTGATCCAAGAGACCCAGTACTTC.

The chain couples TRBV15 to TRBJ1-1; maybe TRBD1 (5 bases). Germline V gene sequence: CDR1 LNHNV, CDR2 YYDKDF (reference sequence). Trimming shortened V by 1 base and J by 1 base, and 10 bases separated the two germline ends. This CDR3 contains 15 residues. Here the CDR3 DNA reads TGTGCCACCAGCAGAGGTCCCAGGGAGAACACTGAAGCTTTCTTT. As protein: CATSRGPRENTEAFF.

J is TRBJ2-2 and V is TRBV11-2; 9 nucleotides line up with TRBD1. Germline trimming cut 2 bases from V and 6 bases from J; bases unmatched to any gene: 4. Germline assignment: CDR1 SGHAT and CDR2 FQNNGV. The CDR3 contains 15 residues. The CDR3 sequence is CASSLRGQGSGELFF. The CDR3 DNA sequence: TGTGCCAGCAGCTTACGGGGACAGGGTTCCGGGGAGCTGTTTTTT.

The chain recombines TRBV11-2 with TRBJ2-7, with TRBD1 as a possible D gene (5 bases). This CDR3 has 14 residues. The V end lost 0 bases, the J end lost 3 bases, and 9 bases lay between the germline ends. The V gene's germline CDR1 is SGHAT and CDR2 FQNNGV. DNA of the CDR3: TGTGCCAGCAGCTTAGAGACAGATTTCTACGAGCAGTACTTC. This translates into CASSLETDFYEQYF.

V usage is TRBV3-1 (or the pseudogene TRBV3-2) and J usage is TRBJ1-1, with TRBD1 matching 12 bases. This CDR3 contains 15 residues. The trim removed 9 bases at V and 5 bases at J, leaving 10 bases unmatched. Germline CDR1 and CDR2: LGHDT and YNNKEL (reference sequence). The CDR3 sequence is CASLPGQGARTEAFF. The CDR3 DNA follows: TGTGCCAGTCTACCGGGACAGGGGGCCCGGACTGAAGCTTTCTTT.